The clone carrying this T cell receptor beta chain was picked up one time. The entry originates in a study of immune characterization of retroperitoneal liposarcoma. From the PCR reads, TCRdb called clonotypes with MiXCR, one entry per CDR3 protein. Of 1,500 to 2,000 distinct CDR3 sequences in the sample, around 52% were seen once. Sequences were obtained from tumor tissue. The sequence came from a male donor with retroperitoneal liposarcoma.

The CDR3 bases are TGTGCCAGCAGTCTCTTTTCTAGCGTCAATGAGCAGTTCTTC. As protein: CASSLFSSVNEQFF. V is TRBV6-8 and J is TRBJ2-5, with D perhaps matching TRBD2 (6 bases). Matching the DNA end better, TRBJ2-1 makes the J call doubtful. Germline V gene lookup returns CDR1 MNHGY and CDR2 SAAAGT. The CDR3 has 14 amino acids.